Below, 24 T cell receptor beta chains from the same sample are listed, as sequenced in a study of blood T cell repertoires in COVID-19. The table came from immunoSEQ multiplex PCR; TCRdb's copy has only in-frame clones and leaves some out. This table has about 330,000 clones, around 87% appearing once. The sample was peripheral blood. These TCRs come from a woman aged 50 to 60 with active or convalescent COVID-19.

V is TRBV7-9 and J is TRBJ1-6; 7 nucleotides align to TRBD1. The CDR3 runs 16 residues. J lost 0 bases, V lost 5 bases, and 4 bases had no gene match. Germline V CDR1 and CDR2: SEHNR, FQNEAQ (reference sequence). This CDR3 is CASSPGQSSYNSPLHF. CDR3 DNA: TGTGCCAGCAGCCCGGGACAGAGCTCCTATAATTCACCCCTCCACTTT.

The chain carries TRBV18 and TRBJ1-1, with D possibly matching TRBD1 (6 bases). The CDR3 is made up of 13 amino acids. The germline V gene has CDR1 KGHSH and CDR2 LQKENI. Trimming stripped 2 bases from V and 5 bases from J, with 9 bases between. This chain's CDR3 is CASSPIRGTEAFF. CDR3 nucleotide sequence: TGTGCCAGCTCACCAATCAGGGGAACTGAAGCTTTCTTT.

The gene calls are TRBV7-9 and TRBJ1-3, with TRBD1 identical over 7 bases. The J segment lost 5 bases and the V segment lost 2 bases, leaving 6 bases of the junction unmatched. The CDR3 is 15 residues long. Germline lookup yields CDR1 SEHNR and CDR2 FQNEAQ (reference sequence). The DNA for the CDR3 is TGTGCCAGCAGCTTAACACAGGGGAAAAGAAACACCATATATTTT. Its translation is CASSLTQGKRNTIYF. Looking up the rest from reference TRBV7-9 and TRBJ1-3 gives the full variable domain: DTGVSQNPRHKITKRGQNVTFRCDPISEHNRLYWYRQTLGQGPEFLTYFQNEAQLEKSRLLSDRFSAERPKGSFSTLEIQRTEQGDSAMYLCASSLTQGKRNTIYFGEGSWLTVV.

V gene TRBV5-1 combines with J gene TRBJ1-2; D is unresolved. The CDR3 totals 13 residues. Germline loops: CDR1 SGHRS, CDR2 YFSETQ. The V and J ends lost 0 bases and 4 bases respectively, with 7 bases between them. CDR3 sequence (DNA): TGCGCCAGCAGCTTGGAAGCCGGCTATGGCTACACCTTC. Translation gives CASSLEAGYGYTF.

V and J are TRBV10-3 and TRBJ2-4, with a weak D call TRBD1 (6 bases). The length of the CDR3 is 14 residues. CDR1 is ENHRY and CDR2 is SYGVKD in the germline V gene. V gave up 8 bases and J gave up 6 bases, with 17 bases separating them. CDR3 sequence: CAIRNVRTVNIQYF. The CDR3 coding sequence is TGTGCCATCCGAAATGTTCGGACAGTAAACATTCAGTACTTC.

The chain has TRBV5-1 and TRBJ1-1; 7 positions match TRBD1. J lost 1 base, V lost 7 bases, and 4 bases had no gene match. The CDR3 extends over 13 amino acids. Germline values: CDR1 SGHRS, CDR2 YFSETQ. CDR3 bases: TGCGCCAGCTTCAGGGACAGGAACACTGAAGCTTTCTTT. Translation gives CASFRDRNTEAFF.

The rearrangement uses TRBV15 and TRBJ1-3; no firm D call. Germline CDR1 and CDR2: LNHNV and YYDKDF (reference sequence). The CDR3 loop spans 15 amino acids. V lost 1 base, J lost 0 bases, and 7 bases lay in between. In DNA form, the CDR3 reads TGTGCCACCAGCAGAGTGTCTAGCTCTGGAAACACCATATATTTT. This sequence encodes CATSRVSSSGNTIYF.

This clone was seen a single time. The V gene is TRBV28, the J gene TRBJ1-4; 7 bases line up with TRBD1. The V gene's germline CDR1 is MDHEN and CDR2 SYDVKM. The CDR3 is 14 amino acids. J gave up 7 bases and V 6 bases, and 8 bases lay outside the gene matches. CDR3 region: CASRTGTEVEKLFF. CDR3 sequence (DNA): TGTGCCAGCAGGACCGGGACAGAGGTTGAAAAACTGTTTTTT.

This clone came up once. V and J are TRBV2 and TRBJ1-1, with a possible D match to TRBD1 (5 bases). The germline V and J ends were trimmed by 5 bases and 4 bases, with 14 bases remaining between them. CDR1 and CDR2 (germline): SNHLY, FYNNEI. This CDR3 is built from 14 residues. CDR3 region: CASSLRVGGTEAFF. CDR3 bases: TGTGCCAGCAGTCTCCGCGTGGGGGGCACTGAAGCTTTCTTT.

V gene TRBV7-8 combines with J gene TRBJ2-3; D perhaps matches TRBD1 (5 bases). V shed 0 bases and J shed 1 base, with 11 bases lying between them. The germline gives CDR1 SGHVS, CDR2 FQNEAQ. There are 16 residues in the CDR3. In DNA, the CDR3 is TGTGCCAGCAGCTTAGCGCAGGGCTCCGGCACAGATACGCAGTATTTT. It is translated as CASSLAQGSGTDTQYF.

As for this clone: The junction differs from germline at one of its ends, possibly a read error. The chain recombines TRBV7-6 with TRBJ2-2, with TRBD2 matching over 12 bases. The CDR3 totals 16 residues. CDR1 is SGHVS and CDR2 is FNYEAQ in the germline V gene. CDR3 nucleotides: TGTGCCAGCAGCCTGCGGACTAGCGGGAACGCCGGGGAGCTGTTTTTT. Residues: CASSLRTSGNAGELFF. The variable domain in full, with the rest retrieved from reference TRBV7-6 and TRBJ2-2, is GAGVSQSPRYKVTKRGQDVALRCDPISGHVSLYWYRQALGQGPEFLTYFNYEAQQDKSGLPNDRFSAERPEGSISTLTIQRTEQRDSAMYRCASSLRTSGNAGELFFGEGSRLTVL.

The V and J genes are TRBV11-2 and TRBJ1-1; D is uncertain. The CDR3 extends over 14 amino acids. Trimming shortened V by 1 base and J by 1 base, and 7 bases separated the two germline ends. The germline CDR1 and CDR2 sequences are SGHAT and FQNNGV. Written as DNA, the CDR3 is TGTGCCAGCAGCTTAGTCTCTTCGAACACTGAAGCTTTCTTT. It specifies CASSLVSSNTEAFF.

The V and J genes are TRBV7-9 and TRBJ2-3; 7 positions agree with TRBD2. This CDR3 is built from 16 residues. V dropped 5 bases and J dropped 2; count of bases not matched to a gene: 10. The V gene's germline CDR1 is SEHNR and CDR2 FQNEAQ (reference sequence). The CDR3: CASSPPSGPVTDTQYF. The CDR3 nucleotides read TGTGCCAGCAGCCCACCTAGCGGACCTGTCACAGATACGCAGTATTTT.

The chain employs TRBV19 and TRBJ1-2, with no clear D. The CDR3 sequence is 13 residues long. Germline V gene lookup returns CDR1 LNHDA and CDR2 SQIVND (reference sequence). Trimming pared 2 bases from V and 4 bases from J, leaving 8 bases between. DNA of the CDR3: TGTGCCAGTAGTATAACGGGGATCTATGGCTACACCTTC. Residues: CASSITGIYGYTF.

This clone has just a few counts. At one end, the junction sequence differs from germline, possibly due to a read error. The CDR3 is CASGDWTGGFSYNSPLHF. The CDR3 nucleotides are TGTGCCAGCGGTGATTGGACAGGGGGCTTTTCCTATAATTCACCCCTCCACTTT. The J gene is TRBJ1-6, the V gene TRBV6-1, with 11 bases identical to TRBD1. In germline, CDR1 is MNHNS, CDR2 SASEGT. This CDR3 has 18 residues.

This chain connects TRBV7-3 to TRBJ2-1; a weak D match, TRBD2 (7 bases). The length of the CDR3 is 16 residues. Germline V gene data show CDR1 as SGHTA and CDR2 as FQGTGA. Deletions cut 2 bases from V and 1 base from J, with 12 bases between. The CDR3 sequence is CASSLGRGGSYNEQFF. The CDR3 DNA reads as TGTGCCAGCAGCTTAGGCAGGGGAGGGTCCTACAATGAGCAGTTCTTC.

This sequence joins TRBV11-2 and TRBJ2-1; no clear D gene. The CDR3 extends over 11 amino acids. From germline, CDR1 is SGHAT and CDR2 FQNNGV. V was clipped by 6 bases and J by 3 bases, with 3 bases between them. CDR3 sequence reads: CASRSYNEQFF. CDR3 DNA: TGTGCCAGCAGGAGCTACAATGAGCAGTTCTTC.

The chain joins TRBV30 to TRBJ1-5, with TRBD1 as a possible D gene (5 bases). CDR3 length equals 14 residues. Trimming cost V 1 base and J 1 base, with 8 bases left between them. The germline V gene has CDR1 GTSNPN and CDR2 SVGIG (reference sequence). The CDR3: CAWSAGKSNQPQHF. In DNA, the CDR3 is TGTGCCTGGAGTGCAGGGAAGAGCAATCAGCCCCAGCATTTT.

The chain is built from TRBV2 and TRBJ2-7, with 9 bases aligning to TRBD1. V lost 4 bases, J lost 2 bases, and 6 bases stayed unmatched. The CDR3 extends over 15 amino acids. Germline CDR1 SNHLY, CDR2 FYNNEI. The CDR3 here is CASSVDRGGTYEQYF. Here the CDR3 DNA reads TGTGCCAGCAGTGTTGACAGGGGGGGAACCTACGAGCAGTACTTC. Based on the CDR3 plus reference TRBV2 and TRBJ2-7, the full variable domain is EPEVTQTPSHQVTQMGQEVILRCVPISNHLYFYWYRQILGQKVEFLVSFYNNEISEKSEIFDDQFSVERPDGSNFTLKIRSTKLEDSAMYFCASSVDRGGTYEQYFGPGTRLTVT.

This sequence joins TRBV28 and TRBJ1-4; 7 bases align to TRBD1. CDR1 and CDR2 from the germline V gene are MDHEN and SYDVKM. The CDR3 is made up of 19 amino acids. The V segment lost 4 bases and the J segment 8 bases; nucleotides outside the gene matches: 22. This chain's CDR3 is CASSSRQGGLARGEEKLFF. For the CDR3, the DNA is TGTGCCAGCAGTTCTCGACAGGGAGGCCTCGCACGTGGTGAGGAAAAACTGTTTTTT.

The chain combines TRBV28 with TRBJ2-5, with 14 bases lining up with TRBD2. The CDR3 is 16 residues long. V lost 5 bases, J lost 3 bases, and 5 bases stayed unmatched. Germline values: CDR1 MDHEN, CDR2 SYDVKM. The CDR3 region is CASSVTTSGREETQYF. The CDR3 nucleotides read TGTGCCAGCAGTGTGACGACTAGCGGGAGGGAAGAGACCCAGTACTTC.

The chain recombines TRBV5-4 with TRBJ1-4; D is undetermined. The CDR3 is 14 residues long. V was shortened by 0 bases and J by 13 bases, with 16 bases between the two germline ends. Germline lookup yields CDR1 SGHNT and CDR2 YYREEE (reference sequence). CDR3 sequence (DNA): TGTGCCAGCAGCTTGGAAGCGGTTCCCTCGACACTGTTTTTT. Protein: CASSLEAVPSTLFF.

This clone was picked up one time. The CDR3 reads CASSQEKGRSSGNTIYF. In DNA form, the CDR3 reads TGTGCCAGCAGCCAAGAAAAAGGTCGGAGCTCTGGAAACACCATATATTTT. The V call is TRBV3-1 (or the pseudogene TRBV3-2), the J call TRBJ1-3; D gene ambiguous. Trimming took 0 bases from V and 0 from J, leaving 12 bases between them. CDR1 is LGHDT and CDR2 is YNNKEL in the germline V gene (reference sequence). This CDR3 has 17 amino acids.

The chain joins TRBV14 to TRBJ1-1; 7 nucleotides line up with TRBD1. Germline CDR1 and CDR2: SGHDN and FVKESK. The CDR3 has 13 amino acids. The J segment lost 6 bases and the V segment lost 5 bases, leaving 6 bases of the junction unmatched. The CDR3 DNA follows: TGTGCCAGCAGCACAGGGGTTAGGGCTGAAGCTTTCTTT. It specifies CASSTGVRAEAFF.